This T cell receptor (beta chain) derives from a study of OX40 agonist ivuxolimab in advanced cancers. In the study overall: Males comprised around four fifths of the group, whose mean age was about 61 years (range roughly 20 to 85). Study results and caveats: Expanded peripheral T cell antigen specificity was not determined. There was clonal expansion of CD4+ and CD8+ blood T cells by week 6 at 0.1 to 3.0 mg/kg.

The CDR3 consists of 13 residues. CDR1 and CDR2 (germline): MNHNY, SVGAGI (reference sequence). The V and J ends lost 5 bases and 1 base, in that order; junction bases with no gene match: 2. Some clones are missing from TCRdb's copy, which holds only in-frame ones; the method was immunoSEQ multiplex PCR. This sample has 94,000 or so clones, with more than 80% found just once. Autoimmune disease history or systemic immunosuppression barred patients. About this clone: The target antigen is unknown.

The TCR comes from an adult with an advanced solid tumor such as melanoma, head and neck, liver or kidney cancer. The sample was CD4+ or CD8+ T cells sorted from blood, taken in a trial of the OX40 agonist ivuxolimab. The J gene is TRBJ2-7, the V gene TRBV6-6; 7 bases are shared with TRBD1. The CDR3 coding sequence is TGTGCCAGCAGTCGACAGGGTTCCTACGAGCAGTACTTC. It translates to CASSRQGSYEQYF.